These T cell receptor beta chains were read from a single sample in a study of T cells in tumors after PD-1 blockade. Sequenced by immunoSEQ multiplex PCR; TCRdb stores in-frame clones only, minus some. The sample shows roughly 33,000 clones, more than 70% of them seen only once. The input for sequencing was PBMCs, taken before anti-PD-1 treatment. These receptors all come from a human donor with basal cell carcinoma. Each CDR3 is given with its conserved first and last residue. A D gene is named only where the DNA matches it firmly. Clone size is given for some rows only: seen once, a few or many times, or a class if the clone is expanded.

TRBV4-2	-	TRBJ2-7	TRBD2	TGTGCCAGCAGCCTAAATAGCGGGAAGTCCCCTCCCTACGAGCAGTACTTC	CASSLNSGKSPPYEQYF
TRBV7-2	-	TRBJ2-1	-	TGTGCCAGCAGACCCGGGGCTCACTCCTACAATGAGCAGTTCTTC	CASRPGAHSYNEQFF
TRBV4-3	-	TRBJ1-2	-	TGCGCCAGCAGCCAAGATATGGCGGGACGAACATTATGGTTC	CASSQDMAGRTLWF
TRBV29-1	once	TRBJ2-3	-	TGCAGCGTCAGGGGCACCCGGGATACGCAGTATTTT	CSVRGTRDTQYF
TRBV29-1	once	TRBJ2-7	TRBD1	TGCAGCGCAACACGACAGGGGGCGGGGGAGCAGTACTTC	CSATRQGAGEQYF
TRBV7-8	-	TRBJ1-1	-	TGTGCCAGCAGCTTAAATTCTGGGACAATGGGAACTGAAGCTTTCTTT	CASSLNSGTMGTEAFF
TRBV7-9	-	TRBJ1-1	-	TGTGCCAGCAGCTTAGAGTTCACAGGGTCGGTTGAAGCTTTCTTT	CASSLEFTGSVEAFF
TRBV6-6	-	TRBJ1-4	-	TGTGCCAGCAGTTACTCGGCAACTAATGAAAAACTGTTTTTT	CASSYSATNEKLFF
TRBV2	-	TRBJ1-2	-	TGTGCCAGCAGTGATCGTAGAGGAGATGGCTACACCTTC	CASSDRRGDGYTF
TRBV11-3	-	TRBJ1-1	-	TGTGCCAGCAGCTTAGACCCTACCCGAGGCACTGAAGCTTTCTTT	CASSLDPTRGTEAFF
TRBV7-9	-	TRBJ1-2	-	TGTGCCAGCAGCTTAGTGACTGTCAGTGGCTACACCTTC	CASSLVTVSGYTF
TRBV7-2	-	TRBJ2-3	-	TGTGCCAGCAGCTTAGAGGCCCAAGTGGATACGCAGTATTTT	CASSLEAQVDTQYF
TRBV7-2	-	TRBJ2-2	-	TGTGCCAGCAGCTTATGGGGGAATCTACCCGGGGAGCTGTTTTTT	CASSLWGNLPGELFF
TRBV30	-	TRBJ2-7	TRBD1	TGTGCCTGCGGGACAGCCAACGAGCAGTACTTC	CACGTANEQYF
TRBV5-1	-	TRBJ2-3	TRBD2	TGCGCCAGCAGCTTTACTAGCGCCACAGATACGCAGTATTTT	CASSFTSATDTQYF
TRBV18	-	TRBJ2-3	TRBD2	TGTGCCAGCTCACCGCGGACTAGCGGGAGGGCGACGACAGATACGCAGTATTTT	CASSPRTSGRATTDTQYF
TRBV15	-	TRBJ1-1	-	TGTGCCACCAGGGGTCCATTGTTGAGCACTGAAGCTTTCTTT	CATRGPLLSTEAFF
TRBV15	-	TRBJ2-7	-	TGTGCCACCAGCAGAGAACTCTCCTACGAGCAGTACTTC	CATSRELSYEQYF
TRBV19	-	TRBJ1-1	-	TGTGCCAGTAGTGGGTGGGAGGGAACTGAAGCTTTCTTT	CASSGWEGTEAFF
TRBV4-2	-	TRBJ2-7	-	TGTGCCAGCAGCCAGGAGACCCTCTCGGGCGAGCAGTACTTC	CASSQETLSGEQYF
TRBV5-5	-	TRBJ2-7	TRBD1	TGTGCCAGCTTTAGACCGGGACAGGCGGCTTACGAGCAGTACTTC	CASFRPGQAAYEQYF
TRBV4-2	once	TRBJ2-2	-	TGTGCCAGCAGCCCACAAAACAGGCCGGAGACCGGGGAGCTGTTTTTT	CASSPQNRPETGELFF
TRBV6-2/TRBV6-3	-	TRBJ2-1	-	TGTGCCAGCAGTTACTCGAGGAGGGTCGGTGAGCAGTTCTTC	CASSYSRRVGEQFF
TRBV28	-	TRBJ1-2	-	TGTGCCAGCAGAACCGGACGGGGGTATAACTATGGCTACACCTTC	CASRTGRGYNYGYTF
TRBV30	-	TRBJ1-2	TRBD1	TGTGCCTGGAGTCAGGGTCGAGGGGGCGAAAACGGCTACACCTTC	CAWSQGRGGENGYTF
TRBV7-2	-	TRBJ2-1	-	TGTGCCAGCAGCACACGTTCAGTGGGGGGGGCGAATGAGCAGTTCTTC	CASSTRSVGGANEQFF
TRBV6-5	many	TRBJ2-3	TRBD1	TGTGCCAGCAGCCCAGGGGGCAAAGGGGCAGATACGCAGTATTTT	CASSPGGKGADTQYF
TRBV5-8	-	TRBJ2-1	TRBD2	TGTGCCAGCAGCTCGACTAGCGGGAGGATCTACAATGAGCAGTTCTTC	CASSSTSGRIYNEQFF
TRBV6-5	-	TRBJ1-2	TRBD1	TGTGCCAGCACTCGGGACAGGGACTTCTATGGCTACACCTTC	CASTRDRDFYGYTF
TRBV28	-	TRBJ1-2	-	TGTGCCAGCAGTGCCCCCGACGGGCCGACGATTTATGGCTACACCTTC	CASSAPDGPTIYGYTF
TRBV7-6	once	TRBJ2-2	TRBD2	TGTGCCAGCAGCTTAAGGACTAGCGGGAGGGTTAGCGGGGAGCTGTTTTTT	CASSLRTSGRVSGELFF
TRBV19	-	TRBJ1-1	-	TGTGCCAGTAGTCCCGGACGGGACACTGAAGCTTTCTTT	CASSPGRDTEAFF
TRBV3-1/TRBV3-2	-	TRBJ1-2	-	TGTGCCAGCAGCCAATGGGGGGGGTTTAGGGCTTCCGGCGGCTACACCTTC	CASSQWGGFRASGGYTF
TRBV9	once	TRBJ2-5	-	TGTGCCAGCAGCGCCCACAGGACAGAAGAGACCCAGTACTTC	CASSAHRTEETQYF
TRBV28	-	TRBJ1-4	-	TGTGCCAGCAGGTGGGGGGCATCTAATGAAAAACTGTTTTTT	CASRWGASNEKLFF
TRBV19	-	TRBJ1-2	-	TGTGCCAGTAGTAAATGGACGCGGGGCAAAATTGGCTACACCTTC	CASSKWTRGKIGYTF